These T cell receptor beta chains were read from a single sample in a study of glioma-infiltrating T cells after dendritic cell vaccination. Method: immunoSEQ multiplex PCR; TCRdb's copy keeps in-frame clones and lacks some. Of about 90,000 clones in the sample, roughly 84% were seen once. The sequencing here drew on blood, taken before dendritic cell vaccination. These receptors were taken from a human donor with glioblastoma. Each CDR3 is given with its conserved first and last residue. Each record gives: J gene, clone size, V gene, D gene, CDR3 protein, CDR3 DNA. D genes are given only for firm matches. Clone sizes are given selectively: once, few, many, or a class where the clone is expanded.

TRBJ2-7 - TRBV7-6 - CASSLDLNEQYF TGTGCCAGCAGCTTAGATCTTAACGAGCAGTACTTC
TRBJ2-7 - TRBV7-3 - CASSPSGSYEQYF TGTGCCAGCAGCCCATCAGGGTCCTACGAGCAGTACTTC
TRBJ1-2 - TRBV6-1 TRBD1 CASSETGPGSGYTF TGTGCCAGCAGTGAGACAGGGCCTGGGTCTGGCTACACCTTC
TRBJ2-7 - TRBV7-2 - CASSLGQARVHEQYF TGTGCCAGCAGCTTAGGCCAGGCCAGGGTGCACGAGCAGTACTTC
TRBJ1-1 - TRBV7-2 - CASSFVWNTEAFF TGTGCCAGCAGCTTTGTCTGGAACACTGAAGCTTTCTTT
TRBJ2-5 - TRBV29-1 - CSVDLTAGETQYF TGCAGCGTTGACCTCACAGCCGGAGAGACCCAGTACTTC
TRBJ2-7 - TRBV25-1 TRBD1 CASVTGVHEQYF TGTGCCAGTGTGACAGGGGTCCACGAGCAGTACTTC
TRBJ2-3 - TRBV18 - CASSNLAPSTDTQYF TGTGCCAGCTCAAATCTAGCGCCTAGCACAGATACGCAGTATTTT
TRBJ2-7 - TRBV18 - CASSPDSRGYEQYF TGTGCCAGCTCGCCCGACAGTCGGGGGTACGAGCAGTACTTC
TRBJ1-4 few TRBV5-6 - CASSLVTANEKLFF TGTGCCAGCAGCTTGGTGACTGCTAATGAAAAACTGTTTTTT
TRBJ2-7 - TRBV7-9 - CASSLAGGGPYEQYF TGTGCCAGCAGCTTAGCGGGCGGGGGCCCCTACGAGCAGTACTTC
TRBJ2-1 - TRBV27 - CASKGRAYNEQFF TGTGCCAGCAAGGGCAGGGCATACAATGAGCAGTTCTTC
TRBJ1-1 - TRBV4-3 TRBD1 CASSHRGGTEAFF TGCGCCAGCAGTCACAGGGGTGGCACTGAAGCTTTCTTT
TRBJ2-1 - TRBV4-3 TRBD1 CASSPGTGYNEQFF TGCGCCAGCAGCCCCGGGACAGGGTACAATGAGCAGTTCTTC
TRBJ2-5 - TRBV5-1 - CASSFTSGPPETQYF TGCGCCAGCAGCTTTACAAGTGGGCCCCCAGAGACCCAGTACTTC
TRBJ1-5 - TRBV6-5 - CATNREVSNQPQHF TGTGCCACCAACAGGGAAGTCAGCAATCAGCCCCAGCATTTT
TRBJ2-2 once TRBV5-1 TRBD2 CASSRDYPNTGELFF TGCGCCAGCAGCCGGGACTACCCGAACACCGGGGAGCTGTTTTTT
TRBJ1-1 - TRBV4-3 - CASSQVTGGWVEAFF TGCGCCAGCAGCCAAGTTACCGGAGGATGGGTTGAAGCTTTCTTT
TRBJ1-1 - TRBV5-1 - CASSEMGHPNTEAFF TGCGCCAGCAGCGAGATGGGCCACCCGAACACTGAAGCTTTCTTT
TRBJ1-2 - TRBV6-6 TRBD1 CASSPGTGGIYGYTF TGTGCCAGCAGTCCGGGGACAGGGGGGATCTATGGCTACACCTTC